This TCR beta chain appears in the sequencing data of a study of sequential checkpoint blockade in melanoma. Turning to the study itself: First-line arms were nivolumab then ipilimumab, or the reverse, randomized 1:1. Maintenance nivolumab came after either treatment sequence.

Produced via immunoSEQ multiplex PCR; TCRdb's table is partial and in-frame only. The sample records approximately 14,000 clones, around 77% being singletons. Treatment described: randomized to nivolumab then ipilimumab (arm A) or the reverse (arm B). DNA-damaging chemotherapy had not been given to any patient beforehand. PBMC sorting kept live CD3+CD8+ cells without CD19 or CD56. V lost 3 bases and J lost 7; bases outside the gene matches: 5. Germline V CDR1 and CDR2: SGHDT, YYEEEE. The CDR3 covers 13 residues. The sample in question was CD8+ T cells sorted from blood (inferred from file names), obtained from a patient given nivolumab and ipilimumab in sequence. V and J are TRBV5-6 and TRBJ2-7, with 9 bases aligning to TRBD1. This clonotype was sampled from a human donor with melanoma. The CDR3 nucleotides are TGTGCCAGCAGCTACGGGACAGGGTTGGAGCAGTACTTC. As protein: CASSYGTGLEQYF. Looking up the rest from reference TRBV5-6 and TRBJ2-7 gives the full variable domain: DAGVTQSPTHLIKTRGQQVTLRCSPKSGHDTVSWYQQALGQGPQFIFQYYEEEERQRGNFPDRFSGHQFPNYSSELNVNALLLGDSALYLCASSYGTGLEQYFGPGTRLTVT.